A selection of T cell receptor beta chains follows, all from one sample in a study of T-cell memory formation after mild COVID-19. TCRdb redid the calling of the 5' RACE reads with MiXCR, one entry per CDR3 protein. This table holds more than 300,000 distinct CDR3 sequences, approximately 14% found once. The sample consisted of PBMCs or a T cell subset sorted from them (not recorded which). These receptors were taken from a man aged 18-30 years who had mild COVID-19 (a few samples of this study predate the infection). Cell type and time point are not known. Each CDR3 is given with its conserved first and last residue. D genes are given only for firm matches. The size of a clone is reported for some rows only, either as once, few or many, or as a class for expanded clones.

d_call clone_size j_call v_call cdr3_nt cdr3_aa
- - TRBJ1-2 TRBV20-1 TGCAGTGCTAGAGATCGGGAGAGAAGGGGGTTAGGAGGCTACACCTTC CSARDRERRGLGGYTF
- - TRBJ2-5 TRBV5-8 TGTGCCAGCAGCTTGGATGGGGAACTAAGGTTGGAAGAGACCCAGTACTTC CASSLDGELRLEETQYF
- - TRBJ1-2 TRBV5-1 TGCGCCAGCAGTGATACAGGGAGGGACTATGGCTACACCTTC CASSDTGRDYGYTF
TRBD1 many TRBJ2-3 TRBV7-2 TGTGCCAGCATCCAAATCCGGGACAGGGGGCCCGGGGATACGCAGTATTTT CASIQIRDRGPGDTQYF
- few TRBJ1-2 TRBV30 TGTGCCTGGAGTCTCTCCGGGACGGCGCCCTACACCTTC CAWSLSGTAPYTF
TRBD1 - TRBJ1-4 TRBV11-2 TGTGCCAGCAGCGGGGGACAGGGTAATGAAAAACTGTTTTTT CASSGGQGNEKLFF
TRBD1 few TRBJ1-5 TRBV20-1 TGCAGTGCTGGACAGGGGGCTTATCAGCCCCAGCATTTT CSAGQGAYQPQHF
- many TRBJ2-2 TRBV29-1 TGCAGCGTTGCTGCGAGGGCAGATACCGGGGAGCTGTTTTTT CSVAARADTGELFF
TRBD1 - TRBJ1-5 TRBV12-3/TRBV12-4 TGTGCCAGCAGTTTCACACAGGGGATTGACCAGCCCCAGCATTTT CASSFTQGIDQPQHF
TRBD1 once TRBJ1-2 TRBV6-5 TGTGCCAGCAGAAGACAGGGAGGCTACACCTTC CASRRQGGYTF
TRBD2 - TRBJ2-1 TRBV4-1 TGCGCCAGCAGCCAAGCGGGGGGACACAATGAGCAGTTCTTC CASSQAGGHNEQFF
- - TRBJ1-5 TRBV27 TGTGCCAGCAGTGTCCAGGGTAGCAATCAGCCCCAGCATTTT CASSVQGSNQPQHF
- few TRBJ1-5 TRBV20-1 TGCAGTGCTAGCGTCTTTCCTTGGCGCAATCAGCCCCAGCATTTT CSASVFPWRNQPQHF
TRBD1 - TRBJ1-2 TRBV20-1 TGCAGTGCTGCCCGTGACAGGGACTATGGCTACACCTTC CSAARDRDYGYTF
- few TRBJ1-1 TRBV30 TGTGCCTGGAGTGTGCAGGGCCACGCTTTCTTT CAWSVQGHAFF
TRBD1 many TRBJ2-5 TRBV15 TGTGCCACCAGCAGAGGGGGGACAGGGCAAGAGACCCAGTACTTC CATSRGGTGQETQYF
- many TRBJ2-7 TRBV11-2 TGTGCCAGCAGCTACAATGAACCGGGACCGATTTACGAGCAGTACTTC CASSYNEPGPIYEQYF
- few TRBJ2-2 TRBV11-1 TGTGCCAGCAGCTTTAACGTGGGGGGCAACACCGGGGAGCTGTTTTTT CASSFNVGGNTGELFF
- few TRBJ2-2 TRBV7-3 TGTGCCAGCAGCTTACAGGGGCCCACCGGGGAGCTGTTTTTT CASSLQGPTGELFF
- - TRBJ2-7 TRBV15 TGTGCCACCAGCAGAGTTAGGGTGATAACGGACTACGAGCAGGACTTC CATSRVRVITDYEQDF
- - TRBJ1-2 TRBV29-1 TGCAGCGTTGTCATCGGGGATGGCTACACCTTC CSVVIGDGYTF
- - TRBJ1-2 TRBV12-3/TRBV12-4 TGTGCCAGCAGTCCCCACCCCTGGTCTGGCTACACCTTC CASSPHPWSGYTF
- - TRBJ1-4 TRBV20-1 TGCAGTGCTAAAACAGGGCCGGCTAATGAAAAACTGTTTTTT CSAKTGPANEKLFF
TRBD2 few TRBJ2-1 TRBV20-1 TGCAGTGCTTTCGGGGGGGGCCGCTATGAGCAGTTCTTC CSAFGGGRYEQFF
TRBD2 - TRBJ2-1 TRBV18 TGTGCCAGCTCACCACTAGGACTAGCGGGGAGGAATGAGCAGTTCTTC CASSPLGLAGRNEQFF
TRBD1 - TRBJ2-5 TRBV5-1 TGCGCCAGCGGCGACCCCGGGACAGTGCAAGAGACCCAGTACTTC CASGDPGTVQETQYF
- - TRBJ2-6 TRBV3-1 TGTGCCAGCAGCCAAGAGTGGGACAACTCTGGGGCCAACGTCCTGACTTTC CASSQEWDNSGANVLTF
- many TRBJ1-1 TRBV5-1 TGCGCCAGCAGGCCAGATCCGAACACTGAAGCTTTCTTT CASRPDPNTEAFF
- - TRBJ2-5 TRBV7-3 TGTGCCAGCAGCTTAACTGGCAGGGTGCCTGAGACCCAGTACTTC CASSLTGRVPETQYF
TRBD1 few TRBJ1-5 TRBV2 TGTGCCAGCACCAGGGGGTTGTCCAGCAATCAGCCCCAGCATTTT CASTRGLSSNQPQHF
- - TRBJ2-5 TRBV6-2/TRBV6-3 TGTGCCAGCATAGGAGCGGGACATCAAGAGACCCAGTACTTC CASIGAGHQETQYF
TRBD2 few TRBJ2-7 TRBV20-1 TGCAGTGCTAGAGATATTAGCGGGGCCTCCTACGAGCAGTACTTC CSARDISGASYEQYF
- - TRBJ1-2 TRBV6-2/TRBV6-3 TGTGCCAGCAGTTACACCACGAGGACAGTCTATGGCTACACCTTC CASSYTTRTVYGYTF
TRBD2 - TRBJ2-5 TRBV20-1 TGCAGTGCTAGAGATCTAGCGGGTGAGGAGACCCAGTACTTC CSARDLAGEETQYF
TRBD1 - TRBJ2-3 TRBV20-1 TGCAGTGCTAGAGATTCGGTAGGGGGCCCAGATACGCAGTATTTT CSARDSVGGPDTQYF
- few TRBJ2-5 TRBV7-2 TGTGCCAGCAGCTTTCAGCAGGGACGAGAGACCCAGTACTTC CASSFQQGRETQYF
- few TRBJ2-1 TRBV11-2 TGTGCCAGCAGCCCCGACCTGGGAACCTCCTACAATGAGCAGTTCTTC CASSPDLGTSYNEQFF
- - TRBJ2-6 TRBV5-4 TGTGCCAGCAGCCTGGACCTCTCTGGGGCCAACGTCCTGACTTTC CASSLDLSGANVLTF
TRBD1 few TRBJ1-1 TRBV7-2 TGTGCCAGCAGCTCCCCGACAGGGGTGAGGACTGAAGCTTTCTTT CASSSPTGVRTEAFF
TRBD2 many TRBJ2-3 TRBV4-1 TGCGCCAGCAGCCGAGATAGCGGGGGGGGCACAGATACGCAGTATTTT CASSRDSGGGTDTQYF
- few TRBJ1-2 TRBV5-6 TGTGCCAGCAGCTTGGTCGGAGTAGGCTATGGCTACACCTTC CASSLVGVGYGYTF
- - TRBJ2-5 TRBV11-2 TGTGCCAGCAAGGGTCTGTGGGGTCAAGAGACCCAGTACTTC CASKGLWGQETQYF
- - TRBJ1-3 TRBV2 TGTGCCAGCAGTGTCTTGTTCTACTCTGGAAACACCATATATTTT CASSVLFYSGNTIYF